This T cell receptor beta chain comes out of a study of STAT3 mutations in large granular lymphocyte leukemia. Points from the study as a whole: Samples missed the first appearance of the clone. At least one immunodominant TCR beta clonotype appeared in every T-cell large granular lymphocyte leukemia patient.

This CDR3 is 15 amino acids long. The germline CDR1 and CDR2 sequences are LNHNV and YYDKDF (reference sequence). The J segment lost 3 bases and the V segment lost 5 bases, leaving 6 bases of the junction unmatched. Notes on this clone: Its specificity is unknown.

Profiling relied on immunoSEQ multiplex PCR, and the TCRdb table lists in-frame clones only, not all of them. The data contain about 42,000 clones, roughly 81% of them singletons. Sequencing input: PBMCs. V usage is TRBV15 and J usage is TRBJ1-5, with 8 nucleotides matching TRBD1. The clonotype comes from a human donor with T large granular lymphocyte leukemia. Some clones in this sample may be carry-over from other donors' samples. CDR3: CATSGDRFANQPQHF. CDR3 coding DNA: TGTGCCACCAGCGGGGACAGGTTCGCCAATCAGCCCCAGCATTTT.